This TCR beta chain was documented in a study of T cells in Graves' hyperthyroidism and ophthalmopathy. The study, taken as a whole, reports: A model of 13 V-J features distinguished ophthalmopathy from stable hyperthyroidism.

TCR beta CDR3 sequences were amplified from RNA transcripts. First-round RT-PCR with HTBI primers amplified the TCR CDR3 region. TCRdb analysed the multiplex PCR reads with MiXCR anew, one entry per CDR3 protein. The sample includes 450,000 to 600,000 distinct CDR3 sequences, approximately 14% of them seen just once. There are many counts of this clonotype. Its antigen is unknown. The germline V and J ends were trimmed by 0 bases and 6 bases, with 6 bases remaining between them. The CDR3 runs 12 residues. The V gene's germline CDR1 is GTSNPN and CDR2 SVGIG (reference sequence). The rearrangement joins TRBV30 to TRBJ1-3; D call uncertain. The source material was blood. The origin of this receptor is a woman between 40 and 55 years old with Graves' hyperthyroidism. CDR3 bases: TGTGCCTGGAGTGTAGGGCAAAACACCATATATTTT. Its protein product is CAWSVGQNTIYF.